This T cell receptor beta chain was identified in a study of T-cell reconstitution after alpha-beta-depleted transplantation in children. General observations from the study: Fresh T-cell production supplied most of the T-cell counts and diversity seen one year after transplant.

Deletions cut 8 bases from V and 5 bases from J, with 15 bases between. This CDR3 contains 13 residues. About this clonotype itself: Its target is unknown.

TCRbeta library construction was performed incorporating unique molecular identifiers. TCRdb used MiXCR to reprocess the PCR reads, holding one entry per CDR3 protein. The table includes about 250,000 distinct CDR3 sequences, 20% to 30% detected once. This material consisted of PBMCs, mostly from graft donor cells, taken 360 days after TCRalphabeta/CD19-depleted stem cell transplant. The clonotype comes from a female patient between 2 and 15 years old who had a stem cell transplant for congenital amegakaryocytic thrombocytopenia, so the T cells may come from the graft donor. The gene calls are TRBV12-3 or TRBV12-4 and TRBJ1-2; perhaps TRBD1 as D (6 bases). CDR3 DNA sequence: TGTGCCAGCGGGGGGCTCCCTTTATATGGCTACACCTTC. It is translated as CASGGLPLYGYTF.